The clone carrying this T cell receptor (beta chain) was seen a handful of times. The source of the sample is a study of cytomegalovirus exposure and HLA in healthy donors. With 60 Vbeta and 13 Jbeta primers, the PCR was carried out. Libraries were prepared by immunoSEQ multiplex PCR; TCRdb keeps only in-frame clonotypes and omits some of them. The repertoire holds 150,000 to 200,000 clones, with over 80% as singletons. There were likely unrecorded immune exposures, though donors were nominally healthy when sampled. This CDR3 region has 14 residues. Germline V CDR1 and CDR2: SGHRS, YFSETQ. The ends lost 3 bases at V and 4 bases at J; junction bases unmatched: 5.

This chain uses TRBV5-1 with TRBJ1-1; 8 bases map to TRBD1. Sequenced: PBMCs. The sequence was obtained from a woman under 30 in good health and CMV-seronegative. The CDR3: CASSSDRGLTEAFF. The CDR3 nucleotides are TGCGCCAGCAGCTCCGACAGGGGACTCACTGAAGCTTTCTTT.